What follows are 9 T cell receptor beta chains derived from one specimen sequenced in a study of early T cells in non-severe SARS-CoV-2 infection. TCRdb re-analysed the 5' RACE reads in MiXCR, keeping a single row per CDR3 protein. Of almost 45,000 distinct CDR3 sequences in the sample, around 6% were seen once. The sequenced sample consisted of whole blood. The origin of the receptors is an adult who was a healthcare worker with PCR-confirmed SARS-CoV-2 infection or an uninfected control (not recorded which).

V gene TRBV4-3 combines with J gene TRBJ2-7; 9 positions agree with TRBD2. The CDR3 totals 17 residues. V dropped 0 bases and J dropped 2; count of bases not matched to a gene: 8. Germline CDR1 reads LGHNA; CDR2 reads YSLEER. CDR3 protein: CASSQEVLAGRTYEQYF. DNA of the CDR3: TGCGCCAGCAGCCAAGAGGTCCTAGCGGGGCGGACCTACGAGCAGTACTTC.

This clonotype showed up just a few times. The chain has TRBV27 and TRBJ2-5; 10 bases are shared with TRBD2. This CDR3 is built from 15 residues. The V and J ends lost 4 bases and 5 bases, in that order; junction bases with no gene match: 7. CDR1 and CDR2 from the germline V gene are MNHEY and SMNVEV (reference sequence). This chain's CDR3 is CASSSASGGVETQYF. CDR3 nucleotides: TGTGCCAGCAGTTCGGCTAGCGGGGGAGTGGAGACCCAGTACTTC.

The chain has TRBV12-3 or TRBV12-4 and TRBJ2-5; unclear D gene. The CDR3 runs to 13 residues. Trimming left V 3 bases short and J 6 bases short, with 11 bases between. For the CDR3, the DNA is TGTGCCAGCAGTTTGCAGGATGCGAAGACCCAGTACTTC. As protein: CASSLQDAKTQYF.

This clonotype occurred many times. This CDR3 is CASSQDRYEQYF. CDR3 nucleotides: TGTGCCAGCAGCCAAGATCGCTACGAGCAGTACTTC. This chain uses TRBV3-1 with TRBJ2-7; D ambiguous. The CDR3 extends over 12 amino acids. Trimming pared 0 bases from V and 3 bases from J, leaving 3 bases between. Germline V CDR1 and CDR2: LGHDT, YNNKEL (reference sequence).

This sequence joins TRBV6-2 or TRBV6-3 and TRBJ2-5, with D tentatively TRBD1 or TRBD2 (5 bases each). CDR3 length: 15 amino acids. Germline V gene lookup returns CDR1 MNHEY and CDR2 SVGEGT. V was trimmed by 2 bases and J by 4 bases, leaving 14 bases between them. CDR3 coding DNA: TGTGCCAGCAGTTACGGGACGGTGGAGCTAGAGACCCAGTACTTC. This sequence encodes CASSYGTVELETQYF.

This clonotype has just a few counts. J is TRBJ2-2 and V is TRBV4-1; D unclear. The CDR3 has 14 amino acids. V lost 0 bases, J lost 5 bases, and 7 bases lay in between. Per the germline V gene, CDR1 is MGHRA and CDR2 is YSYEKL. The CDR3 DNA sequence: TGCGCCAGCAGCCAAGAGAGAGCTACCGGGGAGCTGTTTTTT. Translation gives CASSQERATGELFF.

This clonotype has only a few counts. This chain joins TRBV30 and TRBJ2-1; no clear D gene. The V end was cut by 0 bases, the J end by 9 bases, with 18 bases between. The CDR3 is 15 residues long. The germline CDR1 and CDR2 sequences are GTSNPN and SVGIG (reference sequence). The CDR3 sequence: CAWSVLALGTGEQFF. DNA for the CDR3: TGTGCCTGGAGTGTACTGGCCCTGGGTACGGGTGAGCAGTTCTTC. Using reference TRBV30 and TRBJ2-1 for the parts outside the CDR3, the full variable domain is SQTIHQWPATLVQPVGSPLSLECTVEGTSNPNLYWYRQAAGRGLQLLFYSVGIGQISSEVPQNLSASRPQDRQFILSSKKLLLSDSGFYLCAWSVLALGTGEQFFGPGTRLTVL.

This clonotype was recorded at least ten times. The chain carries TRBV3-1 and TRBJ1-1, with unresolved D. The CDR3 consists of 14 residues. V was trimmed by 4 bases and J by 0 bases, leaving 9 bases between them. CDR1 is LGHDT and CDR2 is YNNKEL in the germline V gene (reference sequence). CDR3 protein: CASSLKQLNTEAFF. In DNA, the CDR3 is TGTGCCAGCAGCCTTAAACAGCTGAACACTGAAGCTTTCTTT.

This clonotype has at least ten counts. The rearrangement uses TRBV20-1 and TRBJ1-5; 7 nucleotides match TRBD1. CDR3 length: 15 amino acids. The germline CDR1 and CDR2 sequences are DFQATT and SNEGSKA (reference sequence). V shed 3 bases, J shed 3 bases, and the junction held 8 bases outside the gene matches. The CDR3 here is CSASAMGTANQPQHF. In DNA form, the CDR3 reads TGCAGTGCTAGTGCAATGGGGACAGCCAATCAGCCCCAGCATTTT.